Below are 5 T cell receptor beta chains sequenced from a single sample in a study of shared clonotypes between healthy human individuals (TCRdb year 2020). CD8 naive samples were CD45RO-negative cells positively selected for CCR7, giving a CD45RA+CCR7+ population that excluded TemRA cells. Libraries came from the immunoSEQ multiplex PCR assay. Sourced from immuneACCESS, this table was stored by TCRdb with only in-frame sequences that have V and J called. A share of the clones is absent; for the studies checked, an unresolved V gene accounts for under half, and the remainder has no known explanation. The sample table holds around 2.1 million clones, of which just over 90% were seen once. The leading ten clones occupy approximately 1.7% of the sample. The sample consisted of naive CD8+ T cells from PBMCs. This specimen's cell subset or site label, per the study, means: CD45RA+CCR7+. Every receptor here comes from a man between 18 and 29 years old in good health. Some clones in this sample may be carry-over from other donors' samples.

The V gene is TRBV4-3, the J gene TRBJ2-1; 7 bases fit TRBD2. V gave up 3 bases and J gave up 5 bases; unmatched junction bases: 10. CDR3 length: 16 residues. Germline V gene sequence: CDR1 LGHNA, CDR2 YSLEER. CDR3 bases: TGCGCCAGCAGCCACCTTCTAGCGGCCCTAAACAATGAGCAGTTCTTC. It encodes CASSHLLAALNNEQFF.

This chain joins TRBV7-3 and TRBJ2-7; 7 bases line up with TRBD2. Germline V CDR1 and CDR2: SGHTA, FQGTGA. CDR3 length equals 17 residues. V was pared by 1 base and J by 2 bases, with 11 bases of the junction left unmatched. DNA of the CDR3: TGTGCCAGCAGCTTAAGGACTACCAGACGGGGGGCCTACGAGCAGTACTTC. Translating it yields CASSLRTTRRGAYEQYF. Full variable domain (remainder filled in from reference TRBV7-3 and TRBJ2-7): GAGVSQTPSNKVTEKGKYVELRCDPISGHTALYWYRQSLGQGPEFLIYFQGTGAADDSGLPNDRFFAVRPEGSVSTLKIQRTERGDSAVYLCASSLRTTRRGAYEQYFGPGTRLTVT.

V usage is TRBV13 and J usage is TRBJ1-2, with 7 bases lining up with TRBD1. The CDR3 is made up of 15 amino acids. Germline assignment: CDR1 PRHDT and CDR2 FYEKMQ (reference sequence). With 5 bases clipped from V and 10 bases from J, the junction kept 16 bases outside the gene matches. The CDR3 DNA follows: TGTGCCAGCAGCCCCGACAGGGATTGGATCGATACCTACACCTTC. Its protein is CASSPDRDWIDTYTF. Full variable domain (outside the CDR3, taken from reference TRBV13 and TRBJ1-2): AAGVIQSPRHLIKEKRETATLKCYPIPRHDTVYWYQQGPGQDPQFLISFYEKMQSDKGSIPDRFSAQQFSDYHSELNMSSLELGDSALYFCASSPDRDWIDTYTFGSGTRLTVV.

V and J are TRBV9 and TRBJ2-3, with D hard to call. The CDR3 is made up of 19 amino acids. The V gene's germline CDR1 is SGDLS and CDR2 YYNGEE. Trimming stripped 1 base from V and 0 bases from J, with 21 bases between. DNA of the CDR3: TGTGCCAGCAGCGTAACCCCCGGACCCAGGTCGACTAGCACAGATACGCAGTATTTT. As protein: CASSVTPGPRSTSTDTQYF.

This chain joins TRBV5-6 and TRBJ1-2; no firm D call. Germline-derived CDR1 and CDR2 are SGHDT and YYEEEE. The CDR3 is 17 residues long. V lost 2 bases and J lost 0, with 17 bases in between. CDR3 loop: CASSFAVFSPTNYGYTF. The CDR3 nucleotides are TGTGCCAGCAGCTTTGCGGTCTTTTCCCCTACTAACTATGGCTACACCTTC.